This TCR beta chain was sequenced for a study of molecular identifiers for immune sequencing clone quantification (dated by TCRdb to between 2017 and 2018). In the study overall: For a replicate experiment, RNA from roughly 21,000 or 96,000 naive CD8 T cells was divided into five aliquots, of which four were sequenced. CD8 T cells were used in a methods study to benchmark molecular-identifier clustering-based TCR repertoire sequencing (MIDCIRS) and TCR RNA copy counting. Overall study outcomes, separate from this receptor: Modeling gave around 2.7 recovered TCR RNA copies per cell versus approximately 11 by digital PCR, implying around 30% capture efficiency. When barcode sub-clustering was not used, chimeric consensus sequences inflated TCR diversity, with chimeras reaching as high as 47%. In CMV-specific effector cells, clones with more than 20 RNA copies contained over 99% of molecules, whereas in naive cells such clones contained under 1% of molecules. Spiked-in Jurkat TCR RNA equal to a single cell's worth was reported to be detectable even within 1,200,000 naive CD8 T cells. The sizes of highly expanded clones could end up underestimated when identical TCR molecules share a barcode. Spiked-in Jurkat TCR RNA (about ten copies' worth), which is not part of the donor repertoire, was contained in the naive libraries.

Receptor amplification or capture employed PCR. The listed sequencing device is NextSeq 500. Bulk TCR libraries were generated as previously described, with the TCR primers listed in Table S5 used. The Qiagen AllPrep DNA/RNA kit was used to purify total RNA. Before analysis, reads from multiple sequencing runs of the same library were pooled. The authors' pipeline ran thus. Reads were retained only if their TCR constant sequence matched exactly, and those retained reads were trimmed to 150 nt and grouped according to their 12-nt molecular barcodes. Reads in each barcode group were sub-clustered using a 15% Levenshtein threshold, and a quality-weighted consensus sequence was built for each RNA molecule. Non-functional sequences were filtered out, along with any lower-count sequence sitting one edit away from another sequence. Barcode sub-clusters with fewer than 20% of the maximum read count were removed, based on fitting two negative binomial distributions. TCRdb reworked the public reads: Q25 trimming with fastp, MiXCR clone assembly, productive beta chains retained. Every CDR3 protein is listed once, alongside the most common genes and DNA of its rows. The V and J calls reflect TCRdb's pipeline rather than the authors' work. The sample has over 90,000 distinct CDR3 sequences on record, about a third of them singletons. The ten largest make up 9% to 10% of the sample.

About this clonotype: It lacks a known antigen. The sample holds no much larger clone one base away, and base qualities are not on file.

CDR1 SGHAT and CDR2 FQNNGV are derived from the germline V gene. From its cysteine to its phenylalanine, the CDR3 spans 14 amino acids. Only the CDR3 part of the read is kept: 42 bases, read in frame from the first base. V and J lose 7 bases and 0 bases, and a span of 13 bases separates them. Libraries of naive CD8 T cells were generated from around 20,000 to 990,000 sorted cells, with 10%, 30% or 50% of the purified RNA used. Naive CD8 T cells were FACS-sorted as CD8+CD4-CCR7+CD45RA+ on a BD FACSAria II into RLT Plus buffer. Approximately 9 TCR copies' worth of Jurkat RNA were spiked into roughly 19,000-1,000,000 naive CD8 T cell samples to test detection sensitivity. CD8 T cells were enriched using RosetteSep CD8+ T Cell Enrichment Cocktail and Ficoll-Paque, and the enriched cells then underwent ACK red cell lysis.

The chain is made from TRBV11-2 and TRBJ2-7; D gene: possibly TRBD1, on 5 matching bases. Sequencing was carried out using naive CD8+ T cells from blood, with Jurkat cell RNA spiked in. According to the study, the label for this sample's cell subset or site signals: FACS-sorted CD8+CD4-CCR7+CD45RA+ naive T cells. This TCR was sampled from a human donor in good health. Some libraries in this study had Jurkat cell RNA spiked in. The CDR3 protein is CASNSRTSSYEQYF. Read as DNA, the sequence is TGTGCCAGCAACTCCCGGACAAGCTCCTACGAGCAGTACTTC.